The sequence of this T cell receptor (beta chain) was determined in a study of identical twins. Study-wide results and caveats: For monozygotic twins, models underestimated out-of-frame TCR alpha sharing.

Comments on this clonotype: Its specificity is unknown.

The CDR3 spans 12 residues. V was shortened by 3 bases and J by 6 bases, with 10 bases between the two germline ends. CDR1 and CDR2 from the germline V gene are GTSNPN and SVGIG (reference sequence). A universal primer site was incorporated via template switching, and the cDNA contained unique molecular identifiers. In TCRdb, the 5' RACE reads were re-called with MiXCR into one record per CDR3 protein. There are around 290,000 distinct CDR3 sequences in the sample; roughly 10% occur only once, and approximately 6.6% lies in the top ten. The same specimen was also included in a second study, on yellow fever vaccine responses in identical twins.

The sequence was collected from a young woman in good health. Sequenced: CD8+ T cells sorted from blood. This sequence joins TRBV30 and TRBJ2-3; no firm D call. The CDR3 region is CAWSDGTDTQYF. The DNA for the CDR3 is TGTGCCTGGAGCGACGGAACCGATACGCAGTATTTT.